This T cell receptor (beta chain) was profiled in a study of technical replicates of blood from several donors. Here immunoSEQ multiplex PCR was the method, and the copy in TCRdb shows in-frame clones only, minus some. The sample consists of more than 75,000 clones, 90% to 95% of them appearing once. The CDR3 has 15 residues. V shed 1 base and J 6 bases; nucleotides not matched to a gene: 4. The V gene's germline CDR1 is SGHTA and CDR2 FQGNSA. The TCR sequence derives from a human donor in good health. The V gene is TRBV7-2, the J gene TRBJ1-5; 9 nucleotides line up with TRBD1. Input material: T cells isolated from PBMCs. This CDR3 is CASSLGDRVFQPQHF. As DNA, the CDR3 is TGTGCCAGCAGCTTAGGGGACAGGGTCTTTCAGCCCCAGCATTTT.